One sample yielded the 22 T cell receptor beta chains listed below, sequenced in a study of blood T cell repertoires in COVID-19. Using immunoSEQ multiplex PCR, the repertoire was profiled, and TCRdb retains in-frame clones only, with some absent. The sample consists of 100,000 to 150,000 clones, around two thirds of them appearing once. Sequenced: peripheral blood. These receptors were collected from a woman in her seventies with acute or convalescent COVID-19.

The DNA for the CDR3 is TGTGCCAGCAGCTTAGGTTCCCCTAGCTACGAGCAGTACTTC. Protein product: CASSLGSPSYEQYF. The rearrangement joins TRBV13 to TRBJ2-7; unclear D gene. The CDR3 has 14 residues. V was clipped by 0 bases and J by 3 bases, with 9 bases between them. CDR1 and CDR2 from the germline V gene are PRHDT and FYEKMQ (reference sequence).

This clone was counted a few times. The genes are TRBV4-3 and TRBJ2-4; 7 nucleotides line up with TRBD1. CDR1 and CDR2 (germline): LGHNA, YSLEER. This CDR3 has 15 amino acids. V trimming: 1 base; J trimming: 8 bases; junction bases outside the gene matches: 8. The DNA of the CDR3 is TGCGCCAGCAGCCAAGGCAGAACAGGGGCAGACATTCAGTACTTC. It is translated as CASSQGRTGADIQYF.

This chain uses TRBV7-8 with TRBJ2-1; maybe TRBD1 (6 bases). Germline CDR1 SGHVS, CDR2 FQNEAQ. This CDR3 contains 13 residues. V gave up 4 bases and J gave up 8 bases, with 12 bases separating them. The CDR3 DNA sequence: TGTGCCAGCAGCTACGTGCAGGGGTATGAGCAGTTCTTC. Amino acids: CASSYVQGYEQFF.

The chain carries TRBV19 and TRBJ2-7; 8 bases align to TRBD2. The J segment lost 1 base and the V segment lost 4 bases, leaving 9 bases of the junction unmatched. In germline, CDR1 is LNHDA, CDR2 SQIVND (reference sequence). This CDR3 region has 16 residues. The CDR3 loop reads CASSNRGTSGSYEQYF. The CDR3 DNA sequence: TGTGCCAGTAGTAACCGGGGGACTAGTGGGTCCTACGAGCAGTACTTC.

The V call is TRBV7-9, the J call TRBJ2-5, with 7 bases aligning to TRBD2. Germline CDR1 reads SEHNR; CDR2 reads FQNEAQ (reference sequence). V shed 1 base and J 5 bases; nucleotides not matched to a gene: 4. This CDR3 region has 14 residues. The CDR3 DNA follows: TGTGCCAGCAGCTTAGGCCTTAGCGGGGAGACCCAGTACTTC. Amino acid sequence: CASSLGLSGETQYF.

This clone was detected ten times or more. The same CDR3 also results from other DNA sequences found in this sample. This chain uses TRBV5-1 with TRBJ2-1; 13 nucleotides align to TRBD2. Losses at the gene ends were 0 bases for V and 8 bases for J; bases not matched to a gene: 2. Per the germline V gene, CDR1 is SGHRS and CDR2 is YFSETQ. This CDR3 has 15 residues. CDR3 in DNA: TGCGCCAGCAGCTTGGTGACTAGCGGGAGGTATGAGCAGTTCTTC. Amino acids: CASSLVTSGRYEQFF.

This chain joins TRBV19 and TRBJ1-2; 7 bases match TRBD1. The CDR3 has 14 amino acids. In germline, CDR1 is LNHDA, CDR2 SQIVND (reference sequence). The V and J ends lost 0 bases and 5 bases, in that order; junction bases with no gene match: 3. This CDR3 reads CASSIEAQGYGYTF. The DNA for the CDR3 is TGTGCCAGTAGTATAGAGGCACAGGGGTATGGCTACACCTTC.

V is TRBV10-3 and J is TRBJ2-7; 9 bases are a match to TRBD1. Germline CDR1 ENHRY, CDR2 SYGVKD. This CDR3 region has 14 residues. The V and J ends lost 6 bases and 3 bases, in that order; junction bases with no gene match: 6. The CDR3 DNA follows: TGTGCCATCAGCCCCGGGACAGGGAACTACGAGCAGTACTTC. It specifies CAISPGTGNYEQYF.

The chain is built from TRBV20-1 and TRBJ1-2; the D is unclear. CDR1 and CDR2 from the germline V gene are DFQATT and SNEGSKA (reference sequence). The CDR3 totals 10 residues. V was cut by 3 bases and J by 9 bases, with 8 bases left in between. CDR3 sequence reads: CSARQDSYTF. The CDR3 DNA reads as TGCAGTGCTAGGCAGGATAGCTACACCTTC.

The chain uses TRBV27 and TRBJ2-3; the D gene is possibly TRBD2 (7 bases). Trimming stripped 2 bases from V and 3 bases from J, with 12 bases between. The CDR3 runs to 15 residues. Germline assignment: CDR1 MNHEY and CDR2 SMNVEV (reference sequence). For the CDR3, the DNA is TGTGCCAGCAGTTTAGGGGGGGCAGGGACAGATACGCAGTATTTT. This codes for CASSLGGAGTDTQYF.

The chain is built from TRBV28 and TRBJ1-5, with D tentatively TRBD1 (6 bases). Looked up from germline, CDR1 is MDHEN and CDR2 is SYDVKM. The ends were cut back, 6 bases at V and 0 bases at J, with 9 bases in the middle. This CDR3 spans 14 amino acids. The CDR3 region has the DNA TGTGCCAGCAGAGGGGGTAATAGCAATCAGCCCCAGCATTTT. Translating gives CASRGGNSNQPQHF.

DNA of the CDR3: TGTGCCAGTAGTCCCGAGGGCCCGGGACTAGCGCCCTACGAGCAGTACTTC. Residues: CASSPEGPGLAPYEQYF. The chain joins TRBV19 to TRBJ2-7; the match to TRBD2 covers 10 bases. CDR1 and CDR2 (germline): LNHDA, SQIVND (reference sequence). The trim removed 5 bases at V and 2 bases at J, leaving 12 bases unmatched. The CDR3 runs 17 residues.

The chain combines TRBV25-1 with TRBJ1-2, with 10 bases lining up with TRBD1. Germline V gene lookup returns CDR1 MGHDK and CDR2 SYGVNS. The CDR3 spans 15 residues. The trim removed 6 bases at V and 12 bases at J, leaving 16 bases unmatched. CDR3 protein: CASSDPRTGGLINTF. DNA for the CDR3: TGTGCCAGCAGCGACCCAAGGACAGGGGGTTTGATTAACACCTTC.

This chain uses TRBV3-1 (or the pseudogene TRBV3-2) with TRBJ2-5; TRBD2 agrees at 8 bases. The V and J ends lost 5 bases and 5 bases, in that order; junction bases with no gene match: 10. CDR1 is LGHDT, CDR2 YNNKEL, per germline (reference sequence). This CDR3 spans 15 amino acids. For the CDR3, the DNA is TGTGCCAGCAGCAACACCGGGACTAGTCGGGAGACCCAGTACTTC. Translation: CASSNTGTSRETQYF.

The chain carries TRBV10-3 and TRBJ2-1; D perhaps matches TRBD1 (7 bases). The CDR3 has 11 amino acids. V shed 6 bases and J shed 12 bases, with 12 bases lying between them. Germline lookup yields CDR1 ENHRY and CDR2 SYGVKD. In nucleotides, the CDR3 is TGTGCCATCAGCTCAGGGGGAGGGCAGTTCTTC. This encodes CAISSGGGQFF.

This clone was seen only once. The chain combines TRBV5-1 with TRBJ2-3; D is undetermined. The CDR3 consists of 14 residues. CDR1 is SGHRS and CDR2 is YFSETQ in the germline V gene. Trimming removed 0 bases at V and 0 bases at J, with 5 bases between. CDR3 sequence: CASSLAASTDTQYF. In DNA, the CDR3 is TGCGCCAGCAGCTTGGCCGCGAGCACAGATACGCAGTATTTT.

The chain links TRBV7-6 to TRBJ2-7; D may be TRBD2 (6 bases). The germline CDR1 and CDR2 sequences are SGHVS and FNYEAQ. V was trimmed by 5 bases and J by 6 bases, leaving 14 bases between them. The CDR3 extends over 13 amino acids. The chain's CDR3 is CASSIMEGGEQYF. For the CDR3, the DNA is TGTGCCAGCAGCATCATGGAGGGCGGCGAGCAGTACTTC.

This clone came up a few times. The chain is built from TRBV9 and TRBJ2-7; a possible D gene is TRBD1 (6 bases). CDR3 length: 14 amino acids. The germline V gene has CDR1 SGDLS and CDR2 YYNGEE. The V and J ends lost 0 bases and 4 bases respectively, with 11 bases between them. The CDR3 DNA sequence: TGTGCCAGCAGCGTAGGGGTGGGACAATACGAGCAGTACTTC. As protein: CASSVGVGQYEQYF.

The chain joins TRBV5-1 to TRBJ1-2; TRBD1 is a possible D gene (5 bases). The CDR3 loop spans 15 amino acids. Germline values: CDR1 SGHRS, CDR2 YFSETQ. V was trimmed by 1 base and J by 3 bases, leaving 13 bases between them. Here the CDR3 DNA reads TGCGCCAGCAGCTTGAGGGGCAGGGAAGACTATGGCTACACCTTC. Amino acids: CASSLRGREDYGYTF.

This chain joins TRBV28 and TRBJ1-2, with TRBD1 matching 11 bases. Germline trimming cut 3 bases from V and 2 bases from J; bases unmatched to any gene: 2. This CDR3 comprises 15 residues. Germline CDR1 MDHEN, CDR2 SYDVKM. As DNA, the CDR3 is TGTGCCAGCAGTTTCCGGGACAGGGGGAACTATGGCTACACCTTC. Translating gives CASSFRDRGNYGYTF.

The sample holds a few counts of this clone. V usage is TRBV7-2 and J usage is TRBJ2-7; 8 bases align to TRBD1. This CDR3 has 14 residues. Germline V gene sequence: CDR1 SGHTA, CDR2 FQGNSA. V was clipped by 5 bases and J by 4 bases; unmatched bases: 7. The CDR3 region is CASSQTGDQYEQYF. Here the CDR3 DNA reads TGTGCCAGCAGCCAGACAGGGGATCAGTACGAGCAGTACTTC. The full variable domain, in which reference TRBV7-2 and TRBJ2-7 provide the parts outside the CDR3, is GAGVSQSPSNKVTEKGKDVELRCDPISGHTALYWYRQSLGQGLEFLIYFQGNSAPDKSGLPSDRFSAERTGGSVSTLTIQRTQQEDSAVYLCASSQTGDQYEQYFGPGTRLTVT.

The gene calls are TRBV27 and TRBJ1-5; D remains ambiguous. CDR1 and CDR2 from the germline V gene are MNHEY and SMNVEV (reference sequence). The CDR3 spans 13 residues. V was trimmed by 1 base and J by 6 bases, leaving 7 bases between them. CDR3 coding DNA: TGTGCCAGCAGTTTATTGGCGGGTCAGCCCCAGCATTTT. It is translated as CASSLLAGQPQHF.